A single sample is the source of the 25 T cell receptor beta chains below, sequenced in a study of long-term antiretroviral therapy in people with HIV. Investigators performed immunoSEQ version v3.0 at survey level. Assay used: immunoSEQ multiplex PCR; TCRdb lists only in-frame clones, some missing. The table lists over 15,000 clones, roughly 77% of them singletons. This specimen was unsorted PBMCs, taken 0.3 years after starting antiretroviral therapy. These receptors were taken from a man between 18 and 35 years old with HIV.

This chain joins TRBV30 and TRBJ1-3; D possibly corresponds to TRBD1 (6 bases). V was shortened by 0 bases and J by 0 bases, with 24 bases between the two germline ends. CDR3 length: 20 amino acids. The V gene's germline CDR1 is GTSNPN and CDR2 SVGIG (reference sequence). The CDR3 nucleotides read TGTGCCTGGAGTGTATTGAGGGTAACCGGACAGACTTTCTCTGGAAACACCATATATTTT. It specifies CAWSVLRVTGQTFSGNTIYF. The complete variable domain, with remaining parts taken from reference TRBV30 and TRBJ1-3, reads SQTIHQWPATLVQPVGSPLSLECTVEGTSNPNLYWYRQAAGRGLQLLFYSVGIGQISSEVPQNLSASRPQDRQFILSSKKLLLSDSGFYLCAWSVLRVTGQTFSGNTIYFGEGSWLTVV.

This CDR3 is CASGTANSYTF. In nucleotides, the CDR3 is TGTGCCAGCGGGACAGCCAATTCCTACACCTTC. The chain employs TRBV2 and TRBJ1-2; TRBD1 matches at 7 bases. The CDR3 consists of 11 residues. V lost 8 bases to trimming and J lost 10 bases; unmatched junction nucleotides: 7. Germline CDR1 reads SNHLY; CDR2 reads FYNNEI.

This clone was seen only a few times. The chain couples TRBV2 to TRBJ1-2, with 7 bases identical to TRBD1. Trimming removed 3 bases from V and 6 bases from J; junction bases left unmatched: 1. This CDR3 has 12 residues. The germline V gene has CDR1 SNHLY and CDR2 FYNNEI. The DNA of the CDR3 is TGTGCCAGCAGTGAGCAGGGGGATGGCTACACCTTC. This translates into CASSEQGDGYTF.

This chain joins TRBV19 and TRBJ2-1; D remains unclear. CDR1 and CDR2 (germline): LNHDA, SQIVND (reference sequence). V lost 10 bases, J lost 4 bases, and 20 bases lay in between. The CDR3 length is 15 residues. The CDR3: CATSDVGWSYNEQFF. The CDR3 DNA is TGTGCCACCTCCGACGTCGGATGGTCTTACAATGAGCAGTTCTTC. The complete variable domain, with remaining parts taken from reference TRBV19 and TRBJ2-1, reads DGGITQSPKYLFRKEGQNVTLSCEQNLNHDAMYWYRQDPGQGLRLIYYSQIVNDFQKGDIAEGYSVSREKKESFPLTVTSAQKNPTAFYLCATSDVGWSYNEQFFGPGTRLTVL.

Here the CDR3 reads CASKGGATGTQNTEAFF. The CDR3 nucleotides are TGTGCCAGCAAGGGGGGGGCCACCGGGACACAGAACACTGAAGCTTTCTTT. The V gene is TRBV5-6, the J gene TRBJ1-1; possibly TRBD1 for D (6 bases). There are 17 residues in the CDR3. V dropped 6 bases and J dropped 1 base, with 22 bases sitting between them. Germline V lookup: CDR1 SGHDT, CDR2 YYEEEE.

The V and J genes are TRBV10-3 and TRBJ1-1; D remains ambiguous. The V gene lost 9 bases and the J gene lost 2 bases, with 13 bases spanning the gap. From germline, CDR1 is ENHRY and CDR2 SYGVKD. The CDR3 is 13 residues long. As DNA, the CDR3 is TGTGCCATTTTACCGACGCCCAACACTGAAGCTTTCTTT. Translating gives CAILPTPNTEAFF.

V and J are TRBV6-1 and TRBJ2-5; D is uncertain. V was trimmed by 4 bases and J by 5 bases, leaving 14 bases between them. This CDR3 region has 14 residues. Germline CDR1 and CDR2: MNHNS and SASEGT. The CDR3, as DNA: TGTGCCAGCAGTGTGGAAGGTTATAGGGAGACCCAGTACTTC. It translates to CASSVEGYRETQYF.

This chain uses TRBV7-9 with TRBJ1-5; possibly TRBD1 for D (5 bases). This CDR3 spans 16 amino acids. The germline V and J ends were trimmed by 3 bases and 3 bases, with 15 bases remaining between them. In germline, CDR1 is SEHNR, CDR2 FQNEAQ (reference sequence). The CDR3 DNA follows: TGTGCCAGCAGCTTCTCTACAGGTAGCCTCAATCAGCCCCAGCATTTT. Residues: CASSFSTGSLNQPQHF.

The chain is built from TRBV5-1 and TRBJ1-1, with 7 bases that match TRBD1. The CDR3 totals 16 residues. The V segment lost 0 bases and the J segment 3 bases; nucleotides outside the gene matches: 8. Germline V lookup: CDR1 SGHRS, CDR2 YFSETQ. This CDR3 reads CASSLAYRGRDTEAFF. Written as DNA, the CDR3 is TGCGCCAGCAGCTTGGCCTACAGGGGTAGGGACACTGAAGCTTTCTTT.

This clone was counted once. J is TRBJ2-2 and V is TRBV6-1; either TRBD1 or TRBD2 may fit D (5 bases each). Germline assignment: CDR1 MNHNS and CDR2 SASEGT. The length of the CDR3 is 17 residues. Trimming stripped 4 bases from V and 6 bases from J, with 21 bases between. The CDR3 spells CASSGSMGRAIPGELFF. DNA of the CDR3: TGTGCCAGCAGTGGAAGTATGGGACGAGCGATTCCCGGGGAGCTGTTTTTT.

The CDR3 DNA follows: TGTGCCAGCAGTTTTAGCGGAGAGGATGAAAAACTGTTTTTT. It encodes CASSFSGEDEKLFF. This chain connects TRBV6-5 to TRBJ1-4, with D unclear. CDR3 length: 14 amino acids. Trimming pared 4 bases from V and 6 bases from J, leaving 12 bases between. CDR1 MNHEY and CDR2 SVGAGI come from the germline V gene.

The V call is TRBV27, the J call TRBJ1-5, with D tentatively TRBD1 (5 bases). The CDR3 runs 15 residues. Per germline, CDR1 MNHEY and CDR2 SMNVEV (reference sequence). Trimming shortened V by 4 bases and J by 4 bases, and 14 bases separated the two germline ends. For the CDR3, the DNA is TGTGCCAGCAGTTCTCTGGGGACTACTAATCAGCCCCAGCATTTT. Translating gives CASSSLGTTNQPQHF.

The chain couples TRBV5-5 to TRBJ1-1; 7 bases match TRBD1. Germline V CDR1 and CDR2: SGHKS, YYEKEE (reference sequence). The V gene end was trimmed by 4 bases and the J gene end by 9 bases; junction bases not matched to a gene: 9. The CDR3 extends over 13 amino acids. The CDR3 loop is CASSLTGTGQAFF. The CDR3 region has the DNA TGTGCCAGCAGCCTGACAGGGACGGGGCAAGCTTTCTTT.

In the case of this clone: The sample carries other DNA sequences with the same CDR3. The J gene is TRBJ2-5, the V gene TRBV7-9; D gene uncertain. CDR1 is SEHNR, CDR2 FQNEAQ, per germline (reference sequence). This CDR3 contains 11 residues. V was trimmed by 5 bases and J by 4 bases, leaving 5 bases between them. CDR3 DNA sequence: TGTGCCAGCAGCCCAGGAGAGACCCAGTACTTC. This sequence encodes CASSPGETQYF.

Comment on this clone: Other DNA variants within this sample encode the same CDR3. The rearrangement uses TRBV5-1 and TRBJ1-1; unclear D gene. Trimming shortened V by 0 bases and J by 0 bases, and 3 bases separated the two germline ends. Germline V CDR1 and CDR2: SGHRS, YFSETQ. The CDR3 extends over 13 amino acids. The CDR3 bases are TGCGCCAGCAGCTTGGAAGTGAACACTGAAGCTTTCTTT. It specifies CASSLEVNTEAFF.

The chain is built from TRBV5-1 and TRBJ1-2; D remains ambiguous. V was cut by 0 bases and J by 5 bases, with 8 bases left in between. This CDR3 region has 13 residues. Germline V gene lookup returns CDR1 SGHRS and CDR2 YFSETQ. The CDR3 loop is CASSLGAIYGYTF. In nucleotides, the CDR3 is TGCGCCAGCAGCTTGGGGGCGATTTATGGCTACACCTTC.

The DNA of the CDR3 is TGTGCCAGCAGCGAAAGAGGGCGGGTCTCCAGGGGAGGTACGCAGTATTTT. The encoded protein is CASSERGRVSRGGTQYF. This rearrangement joins TRBV7-9 to TRBJ2-3; D might be TRBD1 or TRBD2, each matching 6 bases. The CDR3 runs 17 residues. The V gene's germline CDR1 is SEHNR and CDR2 FQNEAQ (reference sequence). V was cut by 5 bases and J by 8 bases, with 26 bases left in between.

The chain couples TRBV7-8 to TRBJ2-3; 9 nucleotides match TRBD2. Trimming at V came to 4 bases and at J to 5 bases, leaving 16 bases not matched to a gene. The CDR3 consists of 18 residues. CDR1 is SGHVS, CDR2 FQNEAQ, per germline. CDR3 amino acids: CASSSREAMRGGEDTQYF. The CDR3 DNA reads TGTGCCAGCAGCTCCCGAGAAGCGATGCGGGGGGGCGAAGATACGCAGTATTTT.

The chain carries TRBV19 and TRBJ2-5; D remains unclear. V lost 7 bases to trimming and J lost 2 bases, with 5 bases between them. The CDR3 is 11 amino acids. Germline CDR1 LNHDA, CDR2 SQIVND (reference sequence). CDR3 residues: CASNYQETQYF. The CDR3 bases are TGTGCCAGTAACTATCAAGAGACCCAGTACTTC.

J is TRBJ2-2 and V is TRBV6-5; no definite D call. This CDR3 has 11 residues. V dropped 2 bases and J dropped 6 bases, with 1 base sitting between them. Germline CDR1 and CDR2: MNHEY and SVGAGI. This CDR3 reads CASSYAGELFF. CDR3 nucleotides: TGTGCCAGCAGTTACGCCGGGGAGCTGTTTTTT.

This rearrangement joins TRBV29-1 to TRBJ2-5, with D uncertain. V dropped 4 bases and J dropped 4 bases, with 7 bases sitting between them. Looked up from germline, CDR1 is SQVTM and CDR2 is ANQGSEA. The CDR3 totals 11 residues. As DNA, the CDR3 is TGCAGCGTTGGGTCGATAGAGACCCAGTACTTC. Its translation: CSVGSIETQYF.

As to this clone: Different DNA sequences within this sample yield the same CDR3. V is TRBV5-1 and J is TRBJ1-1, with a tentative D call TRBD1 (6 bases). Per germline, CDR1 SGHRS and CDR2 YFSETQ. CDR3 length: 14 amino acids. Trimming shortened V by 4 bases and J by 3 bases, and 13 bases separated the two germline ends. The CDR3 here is CASSLQGRYTEAFF. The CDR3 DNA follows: TGCGCCAGCAGCCTACAGGGAAGATACACTGAAGCTTTCTTT.

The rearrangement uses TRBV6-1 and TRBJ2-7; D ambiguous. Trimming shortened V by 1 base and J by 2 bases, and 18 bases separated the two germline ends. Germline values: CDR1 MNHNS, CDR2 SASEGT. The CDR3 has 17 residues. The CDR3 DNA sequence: TGTGCCAGCAGTGAAGTAATTGGCCCCCACGTCCCCTACGAGCAGTACGTC. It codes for CASSEVIGPHVPYEQYV.

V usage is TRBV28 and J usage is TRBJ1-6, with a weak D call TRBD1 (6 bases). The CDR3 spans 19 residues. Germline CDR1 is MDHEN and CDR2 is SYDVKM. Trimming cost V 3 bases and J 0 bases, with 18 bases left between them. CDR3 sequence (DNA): TGTGCCAGCAGTTTGGGGGGGGCGCCAGAAAGCTCCTATAATTCACCCCTCCACTTT. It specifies CASSLGGAPESSYNSPLHF.

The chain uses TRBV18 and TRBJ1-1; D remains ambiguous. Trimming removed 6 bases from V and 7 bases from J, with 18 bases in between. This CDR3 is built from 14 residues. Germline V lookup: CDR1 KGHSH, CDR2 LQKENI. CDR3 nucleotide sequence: TGTGCCAGCTCCGACGGGCCTCTCGTCTTTGAAGCTTTCTTT. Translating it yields CASSDGPLVFEAFF.